Presented here are 26 T cell receptor beta chains from one specimen sequenced in a study of T cells in Graves' hyperthyroidism and ophthalmopathy. Amplification yielded TCR beta CDR3 regions, with RNA transcripts as the source. HTBI primers were used for first-round RT-PCR of the TCR CDR3. Using its own MiXCR run on the multiplex PCR reads, TCRdb lists one record per CDR3 protein. The sample has approximately 200,000 distinct CDR3 sequences, about 16% seen once. Sequencing was carried out using blood. All receptors come from a man aged 40-49 years with Graves' hyperthyroidism.

This clonotype came up many times. The rearrangement links TRBV2 to TRBJ2-4; TRBD2 agrees at 8 bases. Germline CDR1 reads SNHLY; CDR2 reads FYNNEI. CDR3 length: 13 residues. After removal of 7 bases from V and 3 bases from J, the junction contained 2 bases not matched to a gene. CDR3 DNA sequence: TGTGCCAGCACGGGGGGGGGCAAAAACATTCAGTACTTC. It yields the protein CASTGGGKNIQYF. The full variable domain, its missing parts supplied by reference TRBV2 and TRBJ2-4, is EPEVTQTPSHQVTQMGQEVILRCVPISNHLYFYWYRQILGQKVEFLVSFYNNEISEKSEIFDDQFSVERPDGSNFTLKIRSTKLEDSAMYFCASTGGGKNIQYFGAGTRLSVL.

This clonotype was observed at least ten times. V and J are TRBV5-8 and TRBJ2-7; 8 nucleotides line up with TRBD1. There are 14 residues in the CDR3. The ends lost 5 bases at V and 6 bases at J; junction bases unmatched: 10. Looked up from germline, CDR1 is SGHTS and CDR2 is YDEGEE. CDR3 DNA sequence: TGTGCCAGCAGACCGAGGGACAGGCTCGGCGAGCAGTACTTC. Its protein is CASRPRDRLGEQYF. Supplemented by reference TRBV5-8 and TRBJ2-7, the full variable domain reads EAGVTQSPTHLIKTRGQQATLRCSPISGHTSVYWYQQALGLGLQFLLWYDEGEERNRGNFPPRFSGRQFPNYSSELNVNALELEDSALYLCASRPRDRLGEQYFGPGTRLTVT.

In this sample, this clonotype turned up many times. The chain has TRBV7-6 and TRBJ2-5; possibly TRBD2 for D (6 bases). The V end lost 5 bases, the J end lost 2 bases, and 15 bases lay between the germline ends. The V gene's germline CDR1 is SGHVS and CDR2 FNYEAQ. This CDR3 has 15 residues. Here the CDR3 reads CASSPSGRGQETQYF. In DNA, the CDR3 is TGTGCCAGCAGCCCCTCGGGGCGGGGACAAGAGACCCAGTACTTC.

This clonotype occurred many times. This chain links TRBV2 with TRBJ2-3; the match to TRBD2 covers 7 bases. Trimming removed 8 bases from V and 3 bases from J; junction bases left unmatched: 5. CDR1 SNHLY and CDR2 FYNNEI come from the germline V gene. The CDR3 has 13 residues. The CDR3 DNA follows: TGTGCCAGCGGGGGGGTGGGAACAGATACGCAGTATTTT. It is translated as CASGGVGTDTQYF.

Many counts were recorded for this clonotype. The chain has TRBV5-5 and TRBJ2-1; 10 nucleotides align to TRBD1. Losses at the gene ends were 6 bases for V and 7 bases for J; bases not matched to a gene: 7. Germline V gene data show CDR1 as SGHKS and CDR2 as YYEKEE (reference sequence). This CDR3 is 14 amino acids long. CDR3 in DNA: TGTGCCAGCACCTCGACAGGGGGCCTGAATGAGCAGTTCTTC. Translated, it gives CASTSTGGLNEQFF.

This clonotype appeared a single time. A clone one base away is much larger, so this may be a read error. This chain links TRBV2 with TRBJ2-2; 7 bases fit TRBD1. This CDR3 has 14 amino acids. Per the germline V gene, CDR1 is SNHLY and CDR2 is FYNNEI. The CDR3 loop reads CASSEQTGYGELLF. CDR3 nucleotide sequence: TGTGCCAGCAGTGAACAGACAGGGTACGGGGAGCTGCTTTTT.

The V gene is TRBV10-3, the J gene TRBJ1-2; TRBD1 might be the D (6 bases). The germline V and J ends were trimmed by 6 bases and 6 bases, with 11 bases remaining between them. The CDR3 spans 12 residues. Germline CDR1 and CDR2: ENHRY and SYGVKD. The DNA for the CDR3 is TGTGCCATCAGAGGGTCAGGGGATGGCTACACCTTC. Amino acids: CAIRGSGDGYTF.

This clonotype was seen only a few times. This chain connects TRBV15 to TRBJ2-7, with 10 nucleotides matching TRBD1. Per the germline V gene, CDR1 is LNHNV and CDR2 is YYDKDF (reference sequence). V gave up 3 bases and J gave up 4 bases; unmatched junction bases: 6. The CDR3 spans 15 residues. The DNA for the CDR3 is TGTGCCACCAGCAGTTGGGACAGGGGAGCATACGAGCAGTACTTC. Protein sequence: CATSSWDRGAYEQYF.

This clonotype showed up many times. The V gene is TRBV2, the J gene TRBJ1-1; a possible D gene is TRBD1 (5 bases). Trimming left V 6 bases short and J 4 bases short, with 6 bases between. Germline values: CDR1 SNHLY, CDR2 FYNNEI. The CDR3 is made up of 11 amino acids. CDR3 nucleotides: TGTGCCAGCAGGGGGGGCACTGAAGCTTTCTTT. This sequence encodes CASRGGTEAFF.

The rearrangement uses TRBV4-3 and TRBJ2-5; tentative D call: TRBD2 (6 bases). Germline values: CDR1 LGHNA, CDR2 YSLEER. This CDR3 is 15 amino acids long. Trimming stripped 1 base from V and 5 bases from J, with 14 bases between. CDR3 amino acids: CASSQGWRGGETQYF. CDR3 sequence (DNA): TGCGCCAGCAGCCAAGGTTGGAGGGGCGGGGAGACCCAGTACTTC.

This clonotype has ten or more counts. V usage is TRBV11-1 and J usage is TRBJ2-3; TRBD1 agrees at 7 bases. V shed 5 bases and J 0 bases; nucleotides not matched to a gene: 14. This CDR3 is 18 amino acids long. Germline-derived CDR1 and CDR2 are SGHAT and FQDESV (reference sequence). The CDR3 sequence: CASSRGGQAFSSTDTQYF. The CDR3 nucleotides are TGTGCCAGCAGCCGGGGCGGACAGGCGTTCTCTAGCACAGATACGCAGTATTTT.

V gene TRBV20-1 combines with J gene TRBJ2-1; D is unclear. Germline V gene lookup returns CDR1 DFQATT and CDR2 SNEGSKA (reference sequence). The CDR3 runs 11 residues. V was clipped by 3 bases and J by 7 bases, with 7 bases between them. CDR3 DNA sequence: TGCAGTGCTAGCGGACGGAATGAGCAGTTCTTC. It yields the protein CSASGRNEQFF.

This clonotype was recorded only once. The CDR3 nucleotides are TGCGCCAGACAAGCATCCAGCACAGATACGCAGTATTTT. It encodes CARQASSTDTQYF. The V gene is TRBV4-3, the J gene TRBJ2-3; D is unresolved. V gave up 9 bases and J gave up 0 bases, with 10 bases separating them. This CDR3 contains 13 residues. In germline, CDR1 is LGHNA, CDR2 YSLEER.

The chain employs TRBV5-1 and TRBJ2-2; 8 positions match TRBD1. This CDR3 spans 16 amino acids. CDR1 and CDR2 from the germline V gene are SGHRS and YFSETQ. Germline trimming cut 4 bases from V and 7 bases from J; bases unmatched to any gene: 12. The CDR3 sequence is CASSQVAGGVGGELFF. The CDR3 DNA reads as TGCGCCAGCAGCCAGGTGGCAGGGGGCGTTGGCGGGGAGCTGTTTTTT.

This clonotype was counted at least ten times. The genes are TRBV2 and TRBJ1-4, with 8 bases identical to TRBD1. This CDR3 contains 14 residues. V was pared by 5 bases and J by 7 bases, with 6 bases of the junction left unmatched. Germline CDR1 is SNHLY and CDR2 is FYNNEI. CDR3 DNA: TGTGCCAGCAGTATACAGGGGGACGGTGAAAAACTGTTTTTT. It is translated as CASSIQGDGEKLFF.

This clonotype has ten or more counts. The chain carries TRBV10-3 and TRBJ1-5, with D possibly being TRBD1 (6 bases). V was trimmed by 7 bases and J by 3 bases, leaving 10 bases between them. CDR1 and CDR2 from the germline V gene are ENHRY and SYGVKD. The CDR3 spans 13 residues. The CDR3 loop is CAIKGQFNQPQHF. CDR3 sequence (DNA): TGTGCCATCAAAGGACAGTTCAATCAGCCCCAGCATTTT.

About this clonotype: One junction end does not reproduce the germline sequence, and a read error may be involved. V is TRBV5-1 and J is TRBJ2-7; 12 nucleotides agree with TRBD1. Germline V gene data show CDR1 as SGHRS and CDR2 as YFSETQ. The CDR3 totals 16 residues. CDR3: CASSQEGQGASYERYF. CDR3 in DNA: TGCGCCAGCAGCCAAGAGGGACAGGGGGCCTCCTACGAGCGGTACTTC.

The sample holds many counts of this clonotype. V gene TRBV7-2 combines with J gene TRBJ2-7, with D maybe TRBD2 (6 bases). V was shortened by 6 bases and J by 0 bases, with 12 bases between the two germline ends. From germline, CDR1 is SGHTA and CDR2 FQGNSA. CDR3 length: 14 residues. The DNA of the CDR3 is TGTGCCAGCAGAGGGCGGGGCTTCTCCTACGAGCAGTACTTC. Its protein product is CASRGRGFSYEQYF.

This clonotype was seen a handful of times. V and J are TRBV4-2 and TRBJ1-5, with D possibly matching TRBD1 (6 bases). The germline gives CDR1 LGHNA, CDR2 YNFKEQ. This CDR3 comprises 15 residues. V was cut by 4 bases and J by 5 bases, with 15 bases left in between. The DNA of the CDR3 is TGTGCCAGCAGCCGGGAGGGGGGCGAAGATCAGCCCCAGCATTTT. It codes for CASSREGGEDQPQHF.

This clonotype was detected only a few times. CDR3 loop: CASRTSGGTGELFF. The CDR3 DNA reads as TGCGCCAGCAGGACTAGCGGGGGGACCGGGGAGCTGTTTTTT. V usage is TRBV10-2 and J usage is TRBJ2-2, with 13 bases matching TRBD2. V lost 6 bases to trimming and J lost 5 bases; unmatched junction nucleotides: 0. CDR1 is WSHSY and CDR2 is SAAADI in the germline V gene. This CDR3 region has 14 residues.

This chain connects TRBV20-1 to TRBJ2-3, with D possibly matching TRBD1 (5 bases). Trimming cost V 6 bases and J 1 base, with 11 bases left between them. CDR3 size: 13 residues. Looked up from germline, CDR1 is DFQATT and CDR2 is SNEGSKA (reference sequence). The CDR3 protein is CSAEKGGTDTQYF. The CDR3 DNA reads as TGCAGTGCAGAGAAAGGGGGCACAGATACGCAGTATTTT.

The sample holds many counts of this clonotype. The CDR3 is CASSPANRRYNEQFF. The CDR3 bases are TGCGCCAGCAGCCCGGCCAACAGGCGGTACAATGAGCAGTTCTTC. The chain uses TRBV5-1 and TRBJ2-1; D possibly corresponds to TRBD1 (5 bases). V was pared by 4 bases and J by 4 bases, with 15 bases between. CDR1 and CDR2 from the germline V gene are SGHRS and YFSETQ. The CDR3 extends over 15 amino acids.

This clonotype was observed many times. V is TRBV11-3 and J is TRBJ2-1; a weak D match, TRBD2 (5 bases). Trimming removed 2 bases from V and 1 base from J, with 9 bases in between. CDR1 is SGHNT and CDR2 is YENEEA in the germline V gene. The CDR3 length is 15 residues. Here the CDR3 reads CASSLRAVSYNEQFF. DNA for the CDR3: TGTGCCAGCAGCTTAAGAGCGGTATCCTACAATGAGCAGTTCTTC. The full variable domain, in which reference TRBV11-3 and TRBJ2-1 provide the parts outside the CDR3, is EAGVVQSPRYKIIEKKQPVAFWCNPISGHNTLYWYLQNLGQGPELLIRYENEEAVDDSQLPKDRFSAERLKGVDSTLKIQPAELGDSAVYLCASSLRAVSYNEQFFGPGTRLTVL.

This clonotype came up a few times. The chain joins TRBV4-3 to TRBJ2-1, with D tentatively TRBD1 (5 bases). The germline gives CDR1 LGHNA, CDR2 YSLEER. V was shortened by 3 bases and J by 3 bases, with 9 bases between the two germline ends. This CDR3 has 14 amino acids. The CDR3 DNA reads TGCGCCAGCAGCCAGATTCAGGGCTACAATGAGCAGTTCTTC. Its translation: CASSQIQGYNEQFF.

This chain links TRBV12-5 with TRBJ2-1, with D perhaps TRBD2 (7 bases). V was shortened by 2 bases and J by 9 bases, with 17 bases between the two germline ends. Germline-derived CDR1 and CDR2 are LGHNT and FRNRAP. CDR3 size: 15 residues. In nucleotides, the CDR3 is TGTGCTAGTGGTTTGAGTGGGGGGGGGGCGGGTGAGCAGTTCTTC. It yields the protein CASGLSGGGAGEQFF.

This clonotype came up once. V gene TRBV20-1 combines with J gene TRBJ2-1, with 10 bases identical to TRBD2. The germline CDR1 and CDR2 sequences are DFQATT and SNEGSKA (reference sequence). The length of the CDR3 is 15 residues. V was clipped by 4 bases and J by 5 bases; unmatched bases: 8. CDR3 sequence: CSAISSAGGNNEQFF. The CDR3 bases are TGCAGTGCTATAAGTTCAGCGGGAGGGAACAATGAGCAGTTCTTC.